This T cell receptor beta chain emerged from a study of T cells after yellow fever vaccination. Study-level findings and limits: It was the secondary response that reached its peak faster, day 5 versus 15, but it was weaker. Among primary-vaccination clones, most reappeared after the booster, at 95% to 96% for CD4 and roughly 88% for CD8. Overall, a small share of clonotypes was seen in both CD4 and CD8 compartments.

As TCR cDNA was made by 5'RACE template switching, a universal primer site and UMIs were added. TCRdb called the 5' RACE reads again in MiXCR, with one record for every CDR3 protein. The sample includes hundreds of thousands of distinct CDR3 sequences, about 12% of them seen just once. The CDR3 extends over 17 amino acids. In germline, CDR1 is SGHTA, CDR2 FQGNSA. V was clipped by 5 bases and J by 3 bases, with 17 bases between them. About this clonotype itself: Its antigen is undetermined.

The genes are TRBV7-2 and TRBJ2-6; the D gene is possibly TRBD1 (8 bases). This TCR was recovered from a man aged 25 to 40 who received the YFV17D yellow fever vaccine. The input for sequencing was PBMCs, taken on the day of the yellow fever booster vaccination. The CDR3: CASSLDRAGVGANVLTF. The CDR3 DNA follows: TGTGCCAGCAGCCTGGACAGGGCGGGGGTTGGGGCCAACGTCCTGACTTTC.